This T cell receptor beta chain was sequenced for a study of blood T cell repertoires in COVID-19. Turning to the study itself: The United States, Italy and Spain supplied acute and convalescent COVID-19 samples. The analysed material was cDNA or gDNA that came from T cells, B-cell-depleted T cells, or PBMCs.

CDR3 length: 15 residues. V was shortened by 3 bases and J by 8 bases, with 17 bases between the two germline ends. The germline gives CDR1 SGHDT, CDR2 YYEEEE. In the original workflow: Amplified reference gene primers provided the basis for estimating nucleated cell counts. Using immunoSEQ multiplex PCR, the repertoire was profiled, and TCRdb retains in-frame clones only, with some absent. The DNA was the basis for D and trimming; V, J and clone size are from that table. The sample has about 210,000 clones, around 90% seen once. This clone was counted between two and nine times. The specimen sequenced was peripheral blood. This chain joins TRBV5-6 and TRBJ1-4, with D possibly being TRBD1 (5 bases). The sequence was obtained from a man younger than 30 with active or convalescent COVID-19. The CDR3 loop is CASSWRDSETEKLFF. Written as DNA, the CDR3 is TGTGCCAGCAGCTGGAGAGACAGTGAGACAGAAAAACTGTTTTTT.